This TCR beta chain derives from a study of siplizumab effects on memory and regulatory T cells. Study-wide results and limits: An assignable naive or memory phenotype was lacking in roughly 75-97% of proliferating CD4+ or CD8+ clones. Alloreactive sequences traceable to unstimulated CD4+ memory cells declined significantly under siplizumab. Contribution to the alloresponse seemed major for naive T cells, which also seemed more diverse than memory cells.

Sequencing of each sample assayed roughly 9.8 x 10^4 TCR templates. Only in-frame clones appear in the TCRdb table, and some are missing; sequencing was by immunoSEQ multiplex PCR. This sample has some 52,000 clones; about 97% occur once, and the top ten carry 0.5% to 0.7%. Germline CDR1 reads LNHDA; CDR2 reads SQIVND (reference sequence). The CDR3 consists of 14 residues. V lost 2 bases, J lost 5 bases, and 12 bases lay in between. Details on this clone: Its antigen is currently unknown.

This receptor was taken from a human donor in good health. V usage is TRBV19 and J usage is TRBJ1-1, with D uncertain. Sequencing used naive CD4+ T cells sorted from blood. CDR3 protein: CASSIKIVGTEAFF. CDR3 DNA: TGTGCCAGTAGTATAAAGATTGTTGGGACTGAAGCTTTCTTT.